This T cell receptor (beta chain) is drawn from a study of blood T cell repertoires in COVID-19. Within 2 weeks before study entry, exposed participants met a COVID-19 case. The protocol was immunoSEQ multiplex PCR, while the TCRdb copy is restricted to in-frame clones and leaves out a portion. Of about 250,000 clones in the sample, about four fifths were seen once. With 4 bases removed from V and 6 bases from J, the gap between germline ends came to 15 bases. This CDR3 is built from 14 residues. Germline-derived CDR1 and CDR2 are GTSNPN and SVGIG (reference sequence). V usage is TRBV30 and J usage is TRBJ1-4; TRBD1 might be the D (5 bases). The sample comprised PBMCs or T cells enriched from blood (not recorded which). The TCR sequence derives from a woman between 40 and 50 years old who had been exposed to COVID-19. CDR3 in DNA: TGTGCCTGGAACCAATTGACAGCTGATGAAAAACTGTTTTTT. Residues: CAWNQLTADEKLFF.